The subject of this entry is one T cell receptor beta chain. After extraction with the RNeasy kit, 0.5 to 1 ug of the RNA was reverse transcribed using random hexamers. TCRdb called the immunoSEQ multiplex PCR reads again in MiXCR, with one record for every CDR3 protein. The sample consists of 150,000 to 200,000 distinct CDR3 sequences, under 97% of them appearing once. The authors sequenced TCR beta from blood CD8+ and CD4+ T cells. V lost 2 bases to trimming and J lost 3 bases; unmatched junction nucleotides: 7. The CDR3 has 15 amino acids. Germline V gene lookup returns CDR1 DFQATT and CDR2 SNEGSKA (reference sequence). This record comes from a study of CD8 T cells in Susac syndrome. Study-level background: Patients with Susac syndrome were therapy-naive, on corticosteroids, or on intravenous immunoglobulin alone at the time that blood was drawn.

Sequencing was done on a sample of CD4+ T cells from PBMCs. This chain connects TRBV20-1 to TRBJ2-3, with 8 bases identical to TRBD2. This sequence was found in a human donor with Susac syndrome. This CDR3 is CSARRVLAETDTQYF. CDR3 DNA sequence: TGCAGTGCTAGAAGGGTACTAGCGGAGACAGATACGCAGTATTTT.